The sample holds one count of the clone carrying this T cell receptor beta chain. These data come from a study of shared clonotypes between healthy human individuals. Naive CD8 cells were CD45RO-negative, positively selected for CCR7, excluding terminally differentiated effector memory CD45RA+ cells. Produced via immunoSEQ multiplex PCR; TCRdb's table is partial and in-frame only. The sample contains about 820,000 clones, 92% of which appear only once. The germline V gene has CDR1 MNHNY and CDR2 SVGAGI (reference sequence). V lost 5 bases to trimming and J lost 4 bases; unmatched junction nucleotides: 6. The CDR3 is 15 residues long.

J is TRBJ1-5 and V is TRBV6-6; 9 bases are shared with TRBD1. Material for sequencing was naive CD8+ T cells sorted from blood. The source of this sequence is a man between 25 and 39 years old in good health. The CDR3 nucleotides read TGTGCCAGCAGTCAGGGACAGGGTGGGAATCAGCCCCAGCATTTT. As protein: CASSQGQGGNQPQHF.